This TCR beta chain was retrieved from a study of T-cell reconstitution after alpha-beta-depleted transplantation in children. Findings and limits, study-wide: In patients about two months after transplant, alpha-beta T cells reportedly arose from several hundred expanded graft clones.

This clonotype was seen repeatedly, ten times or more. Its antigen remains unknown. The CDR3 loop spans 16 amino acids. Trimming cost V 5 bases and J 4 bases; bases outside gene matches: 10. CDR1 and CDR2 from the germline V gene are SGHTA and FQGTGA. Unique molecular identifiers featured in how the TCRbeta library was prepared. One entry per CDR3 protein, called by TCRdb with MiXCR from the PCR reads. The profile covers 25,000 to 30,000 distinct CDR3 sequences, with about 5.8% appearing a single time and 5.5% to 7% taken by the ten largest. The sample was PBMCs, mostly from graft donor cells, taken 180 days after TCRalphabeta/CD19-depleted stem cell transplant. This chain links TRBV7-3 with TRBJ1-3; the match to TRBD1 covers 8 bases. The receptor was isolated from a male patient aged 5 to 17 who had a stem cell transplant for acute myeloid leukemia, so the T cells may come from the graft donor. The CDR3 here is CASSPDRGRGGNTIYF. CDR3 DNA: TGTGCCAGCAGCCCAGACAGGGGACGGGGAGGAAACACCATATATTTT.